One and the same sample provided the 17 T cell receptor beta chains below, sequenced in a study of tumor-infiltrating lymphocytes in localized non-small cell lung cancer. The table came from immunoSEQ multiplex PCR; TCRdb's copy has only in-frame clones and leaves some out. The sample contains some 9,200 clones, around 80% of which appear only once. The sample consisted of uninvolved lung tissue not adjacent to the tumor. The receptors originated from a human donor with non-small cell lung cancer.

The rearrangement uses TRBV7-2 and TRBJ2-7, with 9 bases fitting TRBD1. This CDR3 is 15 amino acids long. V was pared by 2 bases and J by 1 base, with 3 bases of the junction left unmatched. The germline gives CDR1 SGHTA, CDR2 FQGNSA. The CDR3 bases are TGTGCCAGCAGCTTACGGGGGACAGGGTCCTACGAGCAGTACTTC. It encodes CASSLRGTGSYEQYF.

V and J are TRBV9 and TRBJ1-3, with unresolved D. Germline-derived CDR1 and CDR2 are SGDLS and YYNGEE. CDR3 length: 13 amino acids. V lost 6 bases and J 7 bases, leaving 14 bases between the germline ends. This CDR3 reads CASNKEGSNTIYF. In DNA, the CDR3 is TGTGCCAGCAACAAGGAAGGGTCGAACACCATATATTTT.

The genes are TRBV11-2 and TRBJ1-5; D is uncertain. The germline V and J ends were trimmed by 0 bases and 5 bases, with 5 bases remaining between them. This CDR3 comprises 13 residues. Germline CDR1 is SGHAT and CDR2 is FQNNGV. The CDR3 region is CASSLDRDQPQHF. In nucleotides, the CDR3 is TGTGCCAGCAGCTTAGATAGGGATCAGCCCCAGCATTTT.

The rearrangement joins TRBV5-3 to TRBJ2-7; 9 bases align to TRBD1. TRBV5-3 is noted as an ORF with a role that remains uncertain. After removal of 4 bases from V and 3 bases from J, the junction contained 5 bases not matched to a gene. The CDR3 has 14 amino acids. CDR3 nucleotides: TGTGCCAGAAGCCGAGGACAGGGGAACTACGAGCAGTACTTC. Its protein is CARSRGQGNYEQYF.

The V gene is TRBV6-1, the J gene TRBJ1-1; D unclear. Germline V gives CDR1 MNHNS, CDR2 SASEGT. The V gene lost 2 bases and the J gene lost 5 bases, with 9 bases spanning the gap. CDR3 length equals 13 residues. CDR3 coding DNA: TGTGCCAGCAGTGAACGTAAGGGAACTGAAGCTTTCTTT. It encodes CASSERKGTEAFF.

This clone was counted between two and nine times. The genes are TRBV12-5 and TRBJ2-2; tentative D call: TRBD1 (6 bases). V gave up 6 bases and J gave up 2 bases, with 22 bases separating them. Per the germline V gene, CDR1 is LGHNT and CDR2 is FRNRAP. There are 18 residues in the CDR3. The CDR3 coding sequence is TGTGCTAGTGGCTCGAATTTACAACGGGACACAAACACCGGGGAGCTGTTTTTT. Its protein product is CASGSNLQRDTNTGELFF.

The genes are TRBV9 and TRBJ2-2; D possibly corresponds to TRBD2 (7 bases). The germline gives CDR1 SGDLS, CDR2 YYNGEE. V dropped 3 bases and J dropped 5 bases, with 26 bases sitting between them. The CDR3 extends over 19 amino acids. CDR3 amino acids: CASSDPGGLADDLTGELFF. CDR3 coding DNA: TGTGCCAGCAGCGACCCCGGGGGGCTAGCGGATGACTTGACCGGGGAGCTGTTTTTT.

This chain joins TRBV11-2 and TRBJ2-3, with TRBD1 identical over 10 bases. CDR1 and CDR2 (germline): SGHAT, FQNNGV. Unmatched junction bases numbered 11, after V lost 8 bases and J lost 6 bases. The CDR3 has 15 amino acids. The CDR3 region is CASSPWGTGVDTQYF. CDR3 nucleotides: TGTGCCAGCTCTCCCTGGGGGACAGGGGTGGATACGCAGTATTTT. The whole variable domain, filled in from reference TRBV11-2 and TRBJ2-3, reads EAGVAQSPRYKIIEKRQSVAFWCNPISGHATLYWYQQILGQGPKLLIQFQNNGVVDDSQLPKDRFSAERLKGVDSTLKIQPAKLEDSAVYLCASSPWGTGVDTQYFGPGTRLTVL.

The rearrangement links TRBV10-3 to TRBJ1-1; 8 bases line up with TRBD1. The V and J ends lost 5 bases and 1 base, in that order; junction bases with no gene match: 3. The CDR3 is 14 residues long. Looked up from germline, CDR1 is ENHRY and CDR2 is SYGVKD. The CDR3 loop reads CAISIDRGNTEAFF. In DNA, the CDR3 is TGTGCCATCAGTATAGACAGGGGGAACACTGAAGCTTTCTTT.

This clone is a singleton in its sample. The chain uses TRBV7-9 and TRBJ2-7; tentative D call: TRBD2 (5 bases). The CDR3 is made up of 16 amino acids. Germline loops: CDR1 SEHNR, CDR2 FQNEAQ (reference sequence). The ends were cut back, 5 bases at V and 0 bases at J, with 17 bases in the middle. The CDR3 protein is CASSSTRALSSYEQYF. The CDR3 bases are TGTGCCAGCAGCAGCACTAGGGCGCTAAGCTCCTACGAGCAGTACTTC.

In DNA, the CDR3 is TGTGCCAGCAACCCGGGACTAGCGGGAGGCCGGGGTCAAGAGACCCAGTACTTC. Translated, it gives CASNPGLAGGRGQETQYF. This chain uses TRBV11-2 with TRBJ2-5, with TRBD2 matching over 15 bases. The V gene's germline CDR1 is SGHAT and CDR2 FQNNGV. The CDR3 loop spans 18 amino acids. V dropped 7 bases and J dropped 2; count of bases not matched to a gene: 11. Drawing the rest from reference TRBV11-2 and TRBJ2-5, the complete variable domain is EAGVAQSPRYKIIEKRQSVAFWCNPISGHATLYWYQQILGQGPKLLIQFQNNGVVDDSQLPKDRFSAERLKGVDSTLKIQPAKLEDSAVYLCASNPGLAGGRGQETQYFGPGTRLLVL.

This clone was detected only a few times. The CDR3 is CASSVGGASHQPQHF. In DNA, the CDR3 is TGTGCCAGCAGCGTAGGGGGGGCATCCCATCAGCCCCAGCATTTT. The chain combines TRBV9 with TRBJ1-5, with D possibly being TRBD1 (6 bases). CDR3 length equals 15 residues. Trimming took off 0 bases at V and 5 bases at J, with 12 bases between the two ends. From germline, CDR1 is SGDLS and CDR2 YYNGEE.

In its sample, this clone was seen a few times. This chain uses TRBV5-4 with TRBJ2-1; 8 nucleotides line up with TRBD2. CDR1 and CDR2 from the germline V gene are SGHNT and YYREEE (reference sequence). Trimming took 0 bases from V and 7 from J; bases not matched to a gene: 6. CDR3 length: 15 amino acids. CDR3 bases: TGTGCCAGCAGCTTGGTGGGGACTAGTAAAAATGAGCAGTTCTTC. It yields the protein CASSLVGTSKNEQFF.

In this sample, this clone turned up a few times. V gene TRBV30 combines with J gene TRBJ2-1; 12 bases line up with TRBD2. The ends lost 4 bases at V and 6 bases at J; junction bases unmatched: 4. There are 14 residues in the CDR3. Germline CDR1 reads GTSNPN; CDR2 reads SVGIG (reference sequence). In nucleotides, the CDR3 is TGTGCCTGGAATCTAGCGGGAGGGGCCAATGAGCAGTTCTTC. The encoded protein is CAWNLAGGANEQFF.

The V gene is TRBV7-2, the J gene TRBJ2-1; weak D call: TRBD1 (5 bases). The CDR3 is made up of 16 amino acids. With 0 bases removed from V and 6 bases from J, the gap between germline ends came to 15 bases. Germline-derived CDR1 and CDR2 are SGHTA and FQGNSA. The CDR3 is CASSLATGPLFNEQFF. CDR3 bases: TGTGCCAGCAGCTTAGCTACAGGACCCCTCTTCAATGAGCAGTTCTTC. Full variable domain (rest looked up from reference TRBV7-2 and TRBJ2-1): GAGVSQSPSNKVTEKGKDVELRCDPISGHTALYWYRQSLGQGLEFLIYFQGNSAPDKSGLPSDRFSAERTGGSVSTLTIQRTQQEDSAVYLCASSLATGPLFNEQFFGPGTRLTVL.

The chain is built from TRBV11-2 and TRBJ2-3; D remains unclear. The CDR3 length is 13 residues. CDR1 and CDR2 (germline): SGHAT, FQNNGV. The V gene lost 2 bases and the J gene lost 3 bases, with 6 bases spanning the gap. CDR3 sequence (DNA): TGTGCCAGCAGCTTAATACAGACAGATACGCAGTATTTT. It encodes CASSLIQTDTQYF.

This chain uses TRBV7-3 with TRBJ1-2; D is unresolved. Trimming shortened V by 2 bases and J by 4 bases, and 14 bases separated the two germline ends. Germline CDR1 is SGHTA and CDR2 is FQGTGA. CDR3 length: 15 residues. The CDR3 coding sequence is TGTGCCAGCAGCTTAGACGGTTCCAGTACCTATGGCTACACCTTC. It encodes CASSLDGSSTYGYTF.